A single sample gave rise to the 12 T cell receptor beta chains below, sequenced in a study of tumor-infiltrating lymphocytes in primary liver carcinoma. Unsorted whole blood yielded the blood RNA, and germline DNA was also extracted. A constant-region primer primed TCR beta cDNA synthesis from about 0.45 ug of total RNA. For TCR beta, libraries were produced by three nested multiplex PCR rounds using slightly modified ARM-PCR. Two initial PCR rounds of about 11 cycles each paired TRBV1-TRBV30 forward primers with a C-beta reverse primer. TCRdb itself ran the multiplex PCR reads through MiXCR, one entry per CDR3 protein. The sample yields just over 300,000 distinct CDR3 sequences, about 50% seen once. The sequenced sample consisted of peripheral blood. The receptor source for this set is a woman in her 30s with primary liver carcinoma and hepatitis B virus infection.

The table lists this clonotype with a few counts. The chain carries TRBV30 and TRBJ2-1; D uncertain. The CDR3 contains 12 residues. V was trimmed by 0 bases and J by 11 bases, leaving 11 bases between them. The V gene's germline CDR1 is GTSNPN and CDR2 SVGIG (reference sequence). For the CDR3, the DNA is TGTGCCTGGAGTGTAAGCAGCCAGAAGCAGTTCTTC. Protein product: CAWSVSSQKQFF.

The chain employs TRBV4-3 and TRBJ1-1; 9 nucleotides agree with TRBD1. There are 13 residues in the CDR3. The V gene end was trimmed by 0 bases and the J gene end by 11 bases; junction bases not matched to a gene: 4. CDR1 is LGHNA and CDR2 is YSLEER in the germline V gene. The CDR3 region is CASSQEDRGSAFF. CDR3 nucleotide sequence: TGCGCCAGCAGCCAAGAGGACAGGGGAAGCGCTTTCTTT.

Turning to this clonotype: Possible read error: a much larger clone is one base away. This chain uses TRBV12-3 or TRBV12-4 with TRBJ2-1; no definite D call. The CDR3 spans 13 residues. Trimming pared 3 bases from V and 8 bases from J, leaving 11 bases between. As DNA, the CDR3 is TGTGCCAGCAGTTTTAGGGCTACCGATGAGCAGTTCTTC. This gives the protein CASSFRATDEQFF.

The CDR3 nucleotides read TGTGCCAGCAGTAAACCAGGGAGCACAGATACGCAGTATTTT. This sequence encodes CASSKPGSTDTQYF. V usage is TRBV7-9 and J usage is TRBJ2-3; maybe TRBD1 (5 bases). This CDR3 region has 14 residues. The V gene's germline CDR1 is SEHNR and CDR2 FQNEAQ (reference sequence). V shed 6 bases and J shed 0 bases, with 10 bases lying between them.

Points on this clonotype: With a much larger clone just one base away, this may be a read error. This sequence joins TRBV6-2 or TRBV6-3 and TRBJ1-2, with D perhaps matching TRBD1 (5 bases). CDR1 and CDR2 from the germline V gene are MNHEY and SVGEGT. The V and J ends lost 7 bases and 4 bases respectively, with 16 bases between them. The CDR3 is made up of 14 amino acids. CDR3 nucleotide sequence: TGTGCCAGCAATGCGGGACGGCCCCTCTATGGCTACACCTTC. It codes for CASNAGRPLYGYTF.

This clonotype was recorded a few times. CDR3: CASSHPRQPSSYEQYF. CDR3 coding DNA: TGTGCCAGCAGCCACCCCAGGCAGCCGAGCTCCTACGAGCAGTACTTC. The chain links TRBV7-9 to TRBJ2-7; no clear D. CDR3 length: 16 residues. Germline lookup yields CDR1 SEHNR and CDR2 FQNEAQ (reference sequence). Trimming took off 5 bases at V and 0 bases at J, with 17 bases between the two ends.

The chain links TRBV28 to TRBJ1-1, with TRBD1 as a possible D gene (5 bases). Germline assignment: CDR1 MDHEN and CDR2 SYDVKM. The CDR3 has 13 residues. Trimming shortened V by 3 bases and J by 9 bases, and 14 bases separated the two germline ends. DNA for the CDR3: TGTGCCAGCAGTTTGGATGGGACTTGGAAAGCTTTCTTT. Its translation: CASSLDGTWKAFF. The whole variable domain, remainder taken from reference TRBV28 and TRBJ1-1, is DVKVTQSSRYLVKRTGEKVFLECVQDMDHENMFWYRQDPGLGLRLIYFSYDVKMKEKGDIPEGYSVSREKKERFSLILESASTNQTSMYLCASSLDGTWKAFFGQGTRLTVV.

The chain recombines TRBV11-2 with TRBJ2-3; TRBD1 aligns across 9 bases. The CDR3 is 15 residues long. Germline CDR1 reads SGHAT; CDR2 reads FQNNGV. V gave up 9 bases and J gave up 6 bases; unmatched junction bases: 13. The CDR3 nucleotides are TGTGCCAGTAGGACCGGACAGGGGATCCCCGATACGCAGTATTTT. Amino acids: CASRTGQGIPDTQYF. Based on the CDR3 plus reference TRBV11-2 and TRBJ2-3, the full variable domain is EAGVAQSPRYKIIEKRQSVAFWCNPISGHATLYWYQQILGQGPKLLIQFQNNGVVDDSQLPKDRFSAERLKGVDSTLKIQPAKLEDSAVYLCASRTGQGIPDTQYFGPGTRLTVL.

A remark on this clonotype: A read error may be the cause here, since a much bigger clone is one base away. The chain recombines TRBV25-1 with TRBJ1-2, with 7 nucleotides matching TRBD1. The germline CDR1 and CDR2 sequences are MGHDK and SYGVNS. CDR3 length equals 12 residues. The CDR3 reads CVSSKQGGGYTF. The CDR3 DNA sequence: TGTGTCAGCAGCAAGCAGGGGGGAGGCTACACCTTC.

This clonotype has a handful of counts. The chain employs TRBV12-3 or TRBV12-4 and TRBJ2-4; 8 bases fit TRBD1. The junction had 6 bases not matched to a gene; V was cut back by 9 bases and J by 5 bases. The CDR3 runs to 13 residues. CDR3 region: CASLQGAENIQYF. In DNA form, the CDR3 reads TGTGCCAGTTTGCAGGGGGCCGAAAACATTCAGTACTTC.

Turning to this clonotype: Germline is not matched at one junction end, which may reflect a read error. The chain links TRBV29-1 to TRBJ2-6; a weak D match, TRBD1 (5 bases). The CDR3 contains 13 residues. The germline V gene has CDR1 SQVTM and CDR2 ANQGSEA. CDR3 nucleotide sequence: TGCAGCGTTGACGACTCTGGGGCCAACCTCCTGACCTTC. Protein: CSVDDSGANLLTF.

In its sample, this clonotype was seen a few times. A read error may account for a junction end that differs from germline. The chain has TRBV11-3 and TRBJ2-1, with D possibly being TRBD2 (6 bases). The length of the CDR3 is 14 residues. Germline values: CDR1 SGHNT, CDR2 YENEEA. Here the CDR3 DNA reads TGTGCCGGCAGCTTTGGGAGGCTTATGGATGAGCAGTTCTTC. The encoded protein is CAGSFGRLMDEQFF.